The clone carrying this TCR beta chain was picked up many times. Antigen specificity is unknown. The ends lost 4 bases at V and 5 bases at J; junction bases unmatched: 6. The CDR3 is made up of 14 amino acids. The V gene's germline CDR1 is SGHRS and CDR2 YFSETQ. TCRdb called the reads again in MiXCR, with one record for every CDR3 protein. The repertoire has about 250,000 distinct CDR3 sequences, 6.5% of them found once; the top ten carry around 6.5%. This record comes from a study of T cell repertoires in cytomegalovirus infection. Study summary: Public TCR beta signatures indicated both CMV infection and matching HLA type. Notes on the study in general: Ex vivo, HLA-C-restricted CMV-specific TCR beta clonotypes prevailed over the rest of the response. Of the TCR beta families, the public ones yielded a cumulative frequency that identified carriers of CMV plus the relevant HLA.

The rearrangement uses TRBV5-1 and TRBJ2-5, with 9 bases matching TRBD1. Sequences were obtained from PBMCs. This TCR was recovered from a human donor in good health (CMV status not recorded). Some clones in this sample may be carry-over from other donors' samples. The CDR3 spells CASSVTGGRETQYF. In DNA, the CDR3 is TGCGCCAGCAGCGTGACAGGGGGTAGGGAGACCCAGTACTTC.